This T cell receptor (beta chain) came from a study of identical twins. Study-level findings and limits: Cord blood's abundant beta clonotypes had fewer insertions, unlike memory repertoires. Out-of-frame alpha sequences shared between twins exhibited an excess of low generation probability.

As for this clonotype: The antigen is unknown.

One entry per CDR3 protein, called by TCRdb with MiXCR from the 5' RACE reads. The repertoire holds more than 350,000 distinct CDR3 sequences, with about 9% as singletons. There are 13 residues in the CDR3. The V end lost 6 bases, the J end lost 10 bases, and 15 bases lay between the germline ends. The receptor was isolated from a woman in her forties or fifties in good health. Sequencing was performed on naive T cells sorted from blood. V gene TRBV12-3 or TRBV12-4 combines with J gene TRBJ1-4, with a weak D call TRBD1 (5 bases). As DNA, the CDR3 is TGTGCCAGCAGCCCAACGGGGGTCGGAAAACTGTTTTTT. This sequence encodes CASSPTGVGKLFF.